Listed below are T cell receptor beta chains from one sample, sequenced in a study of blood T cell repertoires in COVID-19. The protocol was immunoSEQ multiplex PCR, while the TCRdb copy is restricted to in-frame clones and leaves out a portion. The table has under 550,000 clones, 70% to 90% seen once. Sequencing was done on a sample of peripheral blood. All receptors derive from a man between 18 and 35 years old with COVID-19, enrolled during active disease. CDR3s include the opening cysteine and the closing phenylalanine or tryptophan. D genes are given only for firm matches. Expanded clones get a size class; other rows say once, few or many, or leave the size out.

CDR3 length	V gene	clone size	J gene	D gene	CDR3 DNA	CDR3 protein
13	TRBV27	.	TRBJ2-7	.	TGTGCCAGCAGTTTGGGGGCAACGGCCGAGCAGTACTTC	CASSLGATAEQYF
14	TRBV7-9	once	TRBJ1-4	.	TGTGCCAGCAGCTTGGGTCAGGGTAATGAAAAACTGTTTTTT	CASSLGQGNEKLFF
11	TRBV29-1	.	TRBJ2-7	TRBD1	TGCAGCGTTCAGGGGGCGGGCGAGCAGTACTTC	CSVQGAGEQYF
17	TRBV25-1	.	TRBJ2-2	TRBD2	TGTGCCTCCCTCCGGCCTAGCGGGGCAGCGAACACCGGGGAGCTGTTTTTT	CASLRPSGAANTGELFF
12	TRBV5-6	.	TRBJ2-7	TRBD2	TGTGCCAGCGGGGGGGACTCCTACGAGCAGTACTTC	CASGGDSYEQYF
17	TRBV19	.	TRBJ1-1	TRBD1	TGTGCCAGTAGTATCCAAGACAGGGGAGTCTGGAACACTGAAGCTTTCTTT	CASSIQDRGVWNTEAFF
13	TRBV12-3/TRBV12-4	.	TRBJ1-2	TRBD1	TGTGCCAGCGGACCGGACAGGCGGTTAGGCTACACCTTC	CASGPDRRLGYTF
11	TRBV20-1	.	TRBJ1-5	.	TGCAGTGCTAGAGAGGGGCTGGCCCAGCATTTT	CSAREGLAQHF
13	TRBV12-3/TRBV12-4	.	TRBJ2-7	.	TGTGCCAGCAGTTTAGCATTCCGTTACGAGCAGTACTTC	CASSLAFRYEQYF
15	TRBV7-2	.	TRBJ2-7	.	TGTGCCAGCAGCCGCTCTGGCAGGGCGGCCTACGAGCAGTACTTC	CASSRSGRAAYEQYF
13	TRBV28	.	TRBJ1-1	.	TGTGCCAGCAGTATCTCCACAGGGAGAGGGGCTTTCTTT	CASSISTGRGAFF
10	TRBV25-1	.	TRBJ1-4	.	TGTGCCAGCAGTGGGCAAAAACTGTTTTTT	CASSGQKLFF
15	TRBV19	.	TRBJ2-3	TRBD2	TGTGCCAGTAGACCAACTAGCGGGGGGGCAGATACGCAGTATTTT	CASRPTSGGADTQYF
15	TRBV14	.	TRBJ1-2	.	TGTGCCAGCAGCCGCGACGGGACTCTCACTGGGGGCTACACCTTC	CASSRDGTLTGGYTF
16	TRBV30	.	TRBJ2-5	TRBD2	TGTGCCTGGAGTGCCCTAGGCACTAGCGGGAGTCAGACCCAGTACTTC	CAWSALGTSGSQTQYF
14	TRBV9	.	TRBJ1-4	.	TGTGCCAGCATCCGCAAAAGAGGTAGTGAAAAACTGTTTTTT	CASIRKRGSEKLFF
18	TRBV20-1	once	TRBJ1-5	TRBD1	TGCAGTGCTAGTGGGAGGACGGGACAGGGGGCTGGAGATCAGCCCCAGCATTTT	CSASGRTGQGAGDQPQHF
15	TRBV6-6	.	TRBJ1-4	TRBD1	TGTGCCAGCAGTACCCTGGACAGGGTAGGGGAAAAACTGTTTTTT	CASSTLDRVGEKLFF
16	TRBV5-8	.	TRBJ2-1	TRBD2	TGTGCCAGCAGCTTGGCGGCGTGGGGACTAACAAATGAGCAGTTCTTC	CASSLAAWGLTNEQFF
15	TRBV13	.	TRBJ2-1	.	TGTGCCAGCAGCTTAGGGGAGGACAGCCCTACGCGGCAGTTCTTC	CASSLGEDSPTRQFF
13	TRBV27	.	TRBJ2-2	.	TGTGCCAGCAGTTTATCTCGGACCGGGGAGCTGTTTTTT	CASSLSRTGELFF
18	TRBV10-3	few	TRBJ2-3	TRBD2	TGTGCCATCAGTGATTCCGGGACTAGCGGGAGGGAAGTAGATACGCAGTATTTT	CAISDSGTSGREVDTQYF
15	TRBV7-9	.	TRBJ2-7	TRBD1	TGTGCCAGCAGCTTGCCGACAGGGGGCAACTACGAGCAGTACTTC	CASSLPTGGNYEQYF
13	TRBV18	.	TRBJ2-1	.	TGTGCCAGCTCACTCGGAGCCTACAATGAGCAGTTCTTC	CASSLGAYNEQFF
14	TRBV18	.	TRBJ2-5	.	TGTGCCAGCTCACCACCTACAGGGATCGAGACCCAGTACTTC	CASSPPTGIETQYF
15	TRBV12-5	.	TRBJ1-5	TRBD1	TGTGCTAGTGGTTTGGCAGACAGGGGTGCTCAGCCCCAGCATTTT	CASGLADRGAQPQHF
16	TRBV11-2	.	TRBJ2-5	.	TGTGCCAGCAGCTTAGTGGCCAGGGGCCCACAAGAGACCCAGTACTTC	CASSLVARGPQETQYF
15	TRBV7-8	.	TRBJ2-2	.	TGTGCCAGCAGCTTACACCCTGGCAGGGACGGGGAGCTGTTTTTT	CASSLHPGRDGELFF
16	TRBV19	.	TRBJ2-4	.	TGTGCCAGTAGTTTGGCCCGCGGGGTAGCCAAAAACATTCAGTACTTC	CASSLARGVAKNIQYF
15	TRBV2	.	TRBJ2-1	TRBD2	TGTGCCAGCAGCCCCTTCGGGGGGAACTACAATGAGCAGTTCTTC	CASSPFGGNYNEQFF
13	TRBV27	.	TRBJ2-1	.	TGTGCCAGCAGCCCCGGGTCCTACAATGAGCAGTTCTTC	CASSPGSYNEQFF
15	TRBV3-1/TRBV3-2	.	TRBJ2-1	TRBD2	TGTGCCAGCAGCCCATCTAGCGGGCCGTACAATGAGCAGTTCTTC	CASSPSSGPYNEQFF
15	TRBV29-1	.	TRBJ2-3	TRBD2	TGCAGCGTTTACGTAGCGGGATCCTTCCTAAATACGCAGTATTTT	CSVYVAGSFLNTQYF
14	TRBV6-1	.	TRBJ2-3	.	TGTGCCAGCAGTGAAGGAGGAGGGACAGATACGCAGTATTTT	CASSEGGGTDTQYF
12	TRBV29-1	.	TRBJ2-5	.	TGCAGCGTTGAGGAGTACCAAGAGACCCAGTACTTC	CSVEEYQETQYF
17	TRBV21-1	.	TRBJ2-6	.	TGTGCCAGCAGCTCATCGACAGGGGTATCTGGGGCCAACGTCCTGACTTTC	CASSSSTGVSGANVLTF
16	TRBV7-9	.	TRBJ2-7	TRBD1	TGTGCCAGCAGTCACCCAAAGACAGGGTCATCCTACGAGCAGTACTTC	CASSHPKTGSSYEQYF
15	TRBV5-1	.	TRBJ1-1	TRBD1	TGCGCCAGCAGCTTGGGGACAGGGCGTAACACTGAAGCTTTCTTT	CASSLGTGRNTEAFF
14	TRBV4-1	.	TRBJ1-2	.	TGCGCCAGCAGCCAAGATGACGGGAACTATGGCTACACCTTC	CASSQDDGNYGYTF
14	TRBV3-1/TRBV3-2	.	TRBJ1-2	.	TGTGCCAGCAGCCAAGGACACGATAACTATGGCTACACCTTC	CASSQGHDNYGYTF
15	TRBV5-1	.	TRBJ2-7	TRBD2	TGCGCCAGCAGCCCGGGAGCTGGACTAGCCTACGAGCAGTACTTC	CASSPGAGLAYEQYF
16	TRBV5-6	.	TRBJ2-7	TRBD1	TGTGCCAGCAGCTTGGCGCGAAGGCAGGGGGCACGGGAGCAGTACTTC	CASSLARRQGAREQYF
14	TRBV6-5	.	TRBJ2-7	.	TGTGCCAGCACCACGGACAGAACCTCCTACGAGCAGTACTTC	CASTTDRTSYEQYF
12	TRBV2	.	TRBJ1-4	.	TGTGCCAGCAGGCCCGTAGAGGAAAAACTGTTTTTT	CASRPVEEKLFF
16	TRBV7-2	.	TRBJ2-2	TRBD2	TGTGCCAGCAGCTTAGACCGGGGGGGCCTTTTCGGGGAGCTGTTTTTT	CASSLDRGGLFGELFF
13	TRBV11-2	.	TRBJ2-1	.	TGTGCCAGCAGCTTAGGGACACTCAATGAGCAGTTCTTC	CASSLGTLNEQFF
16	TRBV14	.	TRBJ2-7	.	TGTGCCAGCAGCCGGAAAGTCAGACACAACTCCTACGAGCAGTACTTC	CASSRKVRHNSYEQYF